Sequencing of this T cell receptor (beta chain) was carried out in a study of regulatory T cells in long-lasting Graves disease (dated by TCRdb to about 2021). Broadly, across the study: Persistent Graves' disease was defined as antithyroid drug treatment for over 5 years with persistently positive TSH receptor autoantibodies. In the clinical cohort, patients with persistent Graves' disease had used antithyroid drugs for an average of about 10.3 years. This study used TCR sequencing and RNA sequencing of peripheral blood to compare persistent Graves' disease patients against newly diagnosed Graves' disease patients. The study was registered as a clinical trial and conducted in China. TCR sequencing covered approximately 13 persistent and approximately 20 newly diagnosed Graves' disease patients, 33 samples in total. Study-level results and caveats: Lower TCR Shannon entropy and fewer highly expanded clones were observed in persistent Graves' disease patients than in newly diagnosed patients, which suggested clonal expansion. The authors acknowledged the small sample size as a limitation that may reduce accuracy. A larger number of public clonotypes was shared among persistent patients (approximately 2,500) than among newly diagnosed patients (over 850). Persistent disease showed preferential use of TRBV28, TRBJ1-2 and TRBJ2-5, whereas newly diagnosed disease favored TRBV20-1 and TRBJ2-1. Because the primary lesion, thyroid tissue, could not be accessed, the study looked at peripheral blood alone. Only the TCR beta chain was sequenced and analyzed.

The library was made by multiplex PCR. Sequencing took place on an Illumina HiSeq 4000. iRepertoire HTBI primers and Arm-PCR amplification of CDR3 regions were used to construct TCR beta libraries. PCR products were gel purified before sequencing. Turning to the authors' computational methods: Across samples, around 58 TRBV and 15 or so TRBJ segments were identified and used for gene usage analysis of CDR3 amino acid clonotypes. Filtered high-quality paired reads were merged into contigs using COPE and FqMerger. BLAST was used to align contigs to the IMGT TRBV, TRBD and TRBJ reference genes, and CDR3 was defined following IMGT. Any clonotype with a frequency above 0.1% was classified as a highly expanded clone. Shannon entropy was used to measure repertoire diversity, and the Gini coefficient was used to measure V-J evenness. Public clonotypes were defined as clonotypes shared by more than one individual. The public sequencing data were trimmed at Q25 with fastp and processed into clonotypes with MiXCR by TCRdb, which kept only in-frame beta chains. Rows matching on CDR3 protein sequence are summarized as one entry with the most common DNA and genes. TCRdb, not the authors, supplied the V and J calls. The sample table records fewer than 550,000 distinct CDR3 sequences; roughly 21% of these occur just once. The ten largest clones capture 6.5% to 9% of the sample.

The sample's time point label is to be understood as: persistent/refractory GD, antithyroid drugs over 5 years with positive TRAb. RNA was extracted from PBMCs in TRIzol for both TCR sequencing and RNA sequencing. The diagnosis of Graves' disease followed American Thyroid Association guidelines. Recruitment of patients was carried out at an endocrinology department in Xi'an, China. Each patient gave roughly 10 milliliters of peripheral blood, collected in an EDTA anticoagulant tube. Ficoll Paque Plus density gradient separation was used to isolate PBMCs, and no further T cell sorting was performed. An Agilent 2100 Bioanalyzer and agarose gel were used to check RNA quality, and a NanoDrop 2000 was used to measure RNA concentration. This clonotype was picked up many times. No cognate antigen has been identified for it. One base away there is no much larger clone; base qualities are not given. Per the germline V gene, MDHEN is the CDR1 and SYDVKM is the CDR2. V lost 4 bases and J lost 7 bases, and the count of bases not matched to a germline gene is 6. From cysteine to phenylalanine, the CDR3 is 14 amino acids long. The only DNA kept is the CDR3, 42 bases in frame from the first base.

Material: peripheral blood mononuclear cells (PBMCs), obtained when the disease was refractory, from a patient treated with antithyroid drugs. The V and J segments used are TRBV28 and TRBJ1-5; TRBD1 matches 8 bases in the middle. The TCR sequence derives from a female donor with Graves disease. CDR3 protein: CASSWRTGTQPQHF. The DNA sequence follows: TGTGCCAGCAGTTGGCGGACAGGGACCCAGCCCCAGCATTTT.